The T cell receptor beta chain described here comes from a study of control samples from healthy donors and cancer patients. Germline V lookup: CDR1 LGHNA, CDR2 YSLEER. The CDR3 runs to 16 residues. The junction had 6 bases not matched to a gene; V was cut back by 4 bases and J by 7 bases. The repertoire was sequenced with immunoSEQ multiplex PCR; TCRdb's copy has only in-frame clones and lacks some. The sample lists 95,000 to 150,000 clones; about nine tenths were seen once. What was sequenced was blood. The origin of this receptor is a man in his forties or fifties in good health. The V call is TRBV4-3, the J call TRBJ2-1, with TRBD2 matching over 14 bases. CDR3 DNA sequence: TGCGCCAGCAGCCCCGGGACTAGCGGGGGCCAGAATGAGCAGTTCTTC. The encoded protein is CASSPGTSGGQNEQFF.